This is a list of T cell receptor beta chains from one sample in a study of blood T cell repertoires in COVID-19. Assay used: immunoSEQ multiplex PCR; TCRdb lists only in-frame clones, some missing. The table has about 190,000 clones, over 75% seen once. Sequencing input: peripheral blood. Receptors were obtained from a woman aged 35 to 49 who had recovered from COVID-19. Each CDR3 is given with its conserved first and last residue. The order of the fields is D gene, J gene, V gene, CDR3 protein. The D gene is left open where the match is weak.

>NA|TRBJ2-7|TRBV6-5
CASSYQADYEQYF
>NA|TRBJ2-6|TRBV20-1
CSASGGPTSGANVLTF
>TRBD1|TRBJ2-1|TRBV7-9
CASSLGTGYNEQFF
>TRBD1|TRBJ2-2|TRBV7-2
CASSFWTGNTGELFF
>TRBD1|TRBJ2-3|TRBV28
CASSSGQRTDTQYF
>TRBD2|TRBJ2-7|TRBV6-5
CASSKGGSGRNEQYF
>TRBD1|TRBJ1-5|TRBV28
CASTPRQGDQPQHF
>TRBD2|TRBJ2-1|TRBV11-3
CASSLVSSGREQFF
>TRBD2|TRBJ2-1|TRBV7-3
CASSIRLAGVNEQFF
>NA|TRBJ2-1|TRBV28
CASSHPLSGYNEQFF
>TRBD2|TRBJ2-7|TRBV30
CAWRHTSGRNYEQYF
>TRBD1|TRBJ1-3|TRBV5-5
CASSPGQGATGNTIYF
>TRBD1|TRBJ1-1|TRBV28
CASRKPIIRDSGNTEAFF
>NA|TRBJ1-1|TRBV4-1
CASSQEVRTEAFF
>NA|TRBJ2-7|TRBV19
CASRRGDRAYEQYF
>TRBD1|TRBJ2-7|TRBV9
CASSVSSGGYEQYF
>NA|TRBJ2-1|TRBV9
CASSVDLAAISGSQFF
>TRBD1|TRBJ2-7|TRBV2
CASTGTDYEQYF
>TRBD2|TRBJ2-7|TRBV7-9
CASSSGTSDTYEQYF
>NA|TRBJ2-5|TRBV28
CASSPDSLQETQYF
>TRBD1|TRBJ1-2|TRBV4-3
CASSRGQGRLDGYTF
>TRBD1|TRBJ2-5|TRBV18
CASSPRTGILFGETQYF
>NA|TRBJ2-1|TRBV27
CASRRGDFTNEQFF
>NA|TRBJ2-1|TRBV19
CASSEENRVLRFF
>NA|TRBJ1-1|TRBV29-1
CSVELGGTEAFF
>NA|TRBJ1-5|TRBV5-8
CASSFQYDQPQHF
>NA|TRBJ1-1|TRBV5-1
CASSWITGNTEAFF
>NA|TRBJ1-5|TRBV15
CATSRDGNQPQHF
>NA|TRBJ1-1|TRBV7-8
CASSFSVKTNTEAFF
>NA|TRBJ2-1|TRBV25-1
CASSVTGINEQFF
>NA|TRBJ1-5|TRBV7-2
CASSLSSSGGINQPQHF
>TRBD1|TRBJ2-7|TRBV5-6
CASSWTGSIYEQYF
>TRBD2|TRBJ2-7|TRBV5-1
CASSRLAGEHEQYF
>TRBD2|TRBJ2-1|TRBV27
CASSRGFTAGDNNEQFF
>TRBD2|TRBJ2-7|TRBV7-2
CASSPAAGETYEQYF
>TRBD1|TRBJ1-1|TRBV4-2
CASSQGRGGWTEAFF
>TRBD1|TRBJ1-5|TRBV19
CASSRRQGHNQPQHF
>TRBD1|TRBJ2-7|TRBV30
CAWSGDSYEQYF
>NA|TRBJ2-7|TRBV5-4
CASSLEVGRGYEQYF
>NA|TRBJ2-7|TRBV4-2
CASSQAGISYEQYF
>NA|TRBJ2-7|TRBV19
CASSIILSDSPYEQYF
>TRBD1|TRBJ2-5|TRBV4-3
CASSQERQGAETQYF
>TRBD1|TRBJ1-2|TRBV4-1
CASTLGTGAYGYTF
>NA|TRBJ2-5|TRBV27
CASSLSRPREGETQYF
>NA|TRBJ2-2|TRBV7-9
CASSLGSGYTGELFF
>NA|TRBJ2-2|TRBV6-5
CASSYSRTGELFF
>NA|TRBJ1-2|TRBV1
CTSSLKSRGRPNYGYTF
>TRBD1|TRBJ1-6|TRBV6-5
CASSRTGTEILTLHF
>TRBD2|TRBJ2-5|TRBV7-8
CASSLGVAGGETQYF
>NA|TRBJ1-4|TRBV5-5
CASSLGQGRANEKLFF
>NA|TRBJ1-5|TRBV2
CASRGQLNNQPQHF
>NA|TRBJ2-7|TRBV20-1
CSTVRSYEQYF
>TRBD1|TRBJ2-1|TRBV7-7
CASSIGTGIYNEQFF